This T cell receptor beta chain stems from a study of CD8+ T cells in alopecia areata. Findings of the study overall: Clonality in lesional scalp, especially alopecia totalis/universalis, exceeded that of normal scalp. Patients shared TCRs less clearly than mice did, possibly owing to HLA.

Germline-derived CDR1 and CDR2 are GTSNPN and SVGIG (reference sequence). This CDR3 comprises 13 residues. V was clipped by 0 bases and J by 4 bases, with 8 bases between them. Regarding this clone: Its target is unknown.

Lesional scalp punch biopsies and peripheral blood came from alopecia areata patients. Cell sorting was applied to PBMCs, and CD4+ and CD8+ T cells were collected. Reverse transcribed after extraction, RNA yielded cDNA as the sequencing template. Data came from immunoSEQ multiplex PCR; TCRdb stores just in-frame clones and leaves some out. Altogether approximately 150,000 clones are present, around 71% being singletons, with the ten largest covering approximately 10%. Source: CD8+ T cells sorted from blood, taken at week 0. The rearrangement uses TRBV30 and TRBJ2-3, with TRBD2 as a possible D gene (5 bases). This clonotype originated in a human donor with alopecia areata. CDR3 DNA: TGTGCCTGGAGTGTACTGGGAGCAGATACGCAGTATTTT. Encoded protein: CAWSVLGADTQYF.